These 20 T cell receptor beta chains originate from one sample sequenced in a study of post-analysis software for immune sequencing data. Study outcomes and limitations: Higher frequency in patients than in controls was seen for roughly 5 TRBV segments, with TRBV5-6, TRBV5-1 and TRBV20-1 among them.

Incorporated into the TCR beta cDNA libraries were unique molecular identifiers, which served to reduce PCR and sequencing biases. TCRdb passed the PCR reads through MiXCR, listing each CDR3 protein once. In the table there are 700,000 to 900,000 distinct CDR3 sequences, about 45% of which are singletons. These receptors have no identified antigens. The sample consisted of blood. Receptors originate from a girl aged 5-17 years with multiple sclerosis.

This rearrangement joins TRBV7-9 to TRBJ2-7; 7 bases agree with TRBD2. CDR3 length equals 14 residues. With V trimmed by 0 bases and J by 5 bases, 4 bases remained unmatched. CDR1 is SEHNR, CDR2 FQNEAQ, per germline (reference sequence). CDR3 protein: CASSLAQRGNEQYF. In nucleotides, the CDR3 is TGTGCCAGCAGCTTAGCCCAGCGGGGCAACGAGCAGTACTTC.

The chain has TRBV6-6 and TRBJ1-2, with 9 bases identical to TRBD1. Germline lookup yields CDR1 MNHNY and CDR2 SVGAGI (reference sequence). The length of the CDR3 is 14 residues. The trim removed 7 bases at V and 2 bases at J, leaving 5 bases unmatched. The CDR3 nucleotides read TGTGCCAGCAAGGGACAGGGTAGAAACTATGGCTACACCTTC. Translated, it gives CASKGQGRNYGYTF.

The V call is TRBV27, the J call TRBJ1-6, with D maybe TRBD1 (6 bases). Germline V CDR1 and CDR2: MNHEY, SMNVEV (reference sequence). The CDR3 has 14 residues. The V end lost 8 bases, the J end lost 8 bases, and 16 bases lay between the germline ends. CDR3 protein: CASCPTGNYSPLHF. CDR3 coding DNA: TGTGCCAGCTGCCCAACAGGGAACTATTCACCCCTCCACTTT.

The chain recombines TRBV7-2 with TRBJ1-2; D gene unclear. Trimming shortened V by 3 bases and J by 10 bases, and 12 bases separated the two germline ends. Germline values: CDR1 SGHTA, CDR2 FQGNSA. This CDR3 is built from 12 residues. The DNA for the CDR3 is TGTGCCAGCAGCTTGAACCTAATGTCCTACACCTTC. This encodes CASSLNLMSYTF.

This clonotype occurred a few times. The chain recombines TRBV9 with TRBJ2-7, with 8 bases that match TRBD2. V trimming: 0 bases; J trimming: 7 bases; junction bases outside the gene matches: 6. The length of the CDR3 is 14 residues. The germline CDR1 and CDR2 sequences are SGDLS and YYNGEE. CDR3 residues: CASSVEGTSGEQYF. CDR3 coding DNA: TGTGCCAGCAGCGTAGAAGGGACTAGTGGTGAGCAGTACTTC.

Here the CDR3 DNA reads TGTGCCAGCAGCTTGTGGCTAGCGGCAGAGACCCAGTACTTC. Translated, it gives CASSLWLAAETQYF. The V and J genes are TRBV5-6 and TRBJ2-5; 7 bases map to TRBD2. The CDR3 runs 14 residues. V shed 1 base and J 4 bases; nucleotides not matched to a gene: 4. Germline V gives CDR1 SGHDT, CDR2 YYEEEE.

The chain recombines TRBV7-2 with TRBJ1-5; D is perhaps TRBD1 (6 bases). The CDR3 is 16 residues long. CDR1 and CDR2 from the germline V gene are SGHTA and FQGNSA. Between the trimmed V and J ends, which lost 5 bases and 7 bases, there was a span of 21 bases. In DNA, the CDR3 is TGTGCCAGCAGCCCGGGGGGCAGGGGCGGACAGCAGCCCCAGCATTTT. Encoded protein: CASSPGGRGGQQPQHF.

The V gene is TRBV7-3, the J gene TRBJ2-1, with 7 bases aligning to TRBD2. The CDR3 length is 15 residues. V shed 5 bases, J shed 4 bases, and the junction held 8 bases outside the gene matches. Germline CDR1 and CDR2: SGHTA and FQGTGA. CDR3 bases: TGTGCCAGCAGCCCGGGGACTATGCGGTACAATGAGCAGTTCTTC. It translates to CASSPGTMRYNEQFF.

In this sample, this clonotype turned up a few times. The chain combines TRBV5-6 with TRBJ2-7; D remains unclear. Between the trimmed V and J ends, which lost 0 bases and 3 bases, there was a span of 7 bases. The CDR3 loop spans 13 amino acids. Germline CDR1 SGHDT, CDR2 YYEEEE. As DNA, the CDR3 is TGTGCCAGCAGCTTGGGATTAATCTACGAGCAGTACTTC. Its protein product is CASSLGLIYEQYF.

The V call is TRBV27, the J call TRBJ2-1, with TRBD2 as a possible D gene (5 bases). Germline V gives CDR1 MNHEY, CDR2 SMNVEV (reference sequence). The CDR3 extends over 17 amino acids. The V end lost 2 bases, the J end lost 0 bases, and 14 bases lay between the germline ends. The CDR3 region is CASSLLPSHSSYNEQFF. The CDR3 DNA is TGTGCCAGCAGTTTACTTCCTAGCCATAGCTCCTACAATGAGCAGTTCTTC.

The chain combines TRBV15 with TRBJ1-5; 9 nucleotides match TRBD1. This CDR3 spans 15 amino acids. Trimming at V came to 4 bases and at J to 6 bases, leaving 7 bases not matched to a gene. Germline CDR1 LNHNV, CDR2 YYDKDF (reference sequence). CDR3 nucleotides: TGTGCCACCAGCACCTGGACAGGGGAAGGTCAGCCCCAGCATTTT. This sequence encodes CATSTWTGEGQPQHF.

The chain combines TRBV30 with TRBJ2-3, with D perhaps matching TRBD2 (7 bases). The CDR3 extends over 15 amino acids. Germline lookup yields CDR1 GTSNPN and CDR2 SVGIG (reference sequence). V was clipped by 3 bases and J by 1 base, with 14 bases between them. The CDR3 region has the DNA TGTGCCTGGAGGGGGGGGCCTCTCCGCACAGATACGCAGTATTTT. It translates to CAWRGGPLRTDTQYF.

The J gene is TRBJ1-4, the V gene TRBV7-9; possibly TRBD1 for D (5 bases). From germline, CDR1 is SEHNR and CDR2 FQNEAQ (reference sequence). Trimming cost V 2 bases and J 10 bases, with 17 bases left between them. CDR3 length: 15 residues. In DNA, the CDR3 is TGTGCCAGCAGCTTAAGTGAGGCCAGGGTGGGAAAACTGTTTTTT. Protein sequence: CASSLSEARVGKLFF.

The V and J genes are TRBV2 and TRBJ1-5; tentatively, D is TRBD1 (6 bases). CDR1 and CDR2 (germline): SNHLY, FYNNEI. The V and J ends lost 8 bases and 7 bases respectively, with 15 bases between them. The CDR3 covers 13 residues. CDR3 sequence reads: CASAPGHDQPQHF. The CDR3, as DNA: TGTGCCAGCGCTCCGGGACACGACCAGCCCCAGCATTTT. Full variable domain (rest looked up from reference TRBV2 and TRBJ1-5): EPEVTQTPSHQVTQMGQEVILRCVPISNHLYFYWYRQILGQKVEFLVSFYNNEISEKSEIFDDQFSVERPDGSNFTLKIRSTKLEDSAMYFCASAPGHDQPQHFGDGTRLSIL.

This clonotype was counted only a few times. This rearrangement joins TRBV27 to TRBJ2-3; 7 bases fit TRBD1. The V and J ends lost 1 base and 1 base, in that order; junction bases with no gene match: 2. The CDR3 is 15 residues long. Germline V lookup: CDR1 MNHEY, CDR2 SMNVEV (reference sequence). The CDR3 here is CASSLWQGGTDTQYF. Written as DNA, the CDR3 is TGTGCCAGCAGTTTATGGCAGGGGGGCACAGATACGCAGTATTTT.

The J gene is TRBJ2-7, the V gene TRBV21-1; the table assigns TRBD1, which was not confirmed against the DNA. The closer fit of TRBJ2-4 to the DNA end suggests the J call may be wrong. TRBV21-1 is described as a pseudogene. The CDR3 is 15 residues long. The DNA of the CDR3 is TGTGCCAGCAGCAAAGTCCGGGACAGGGGACACATTCAGTACTTC. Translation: CASSKVRDRGHIQYF.

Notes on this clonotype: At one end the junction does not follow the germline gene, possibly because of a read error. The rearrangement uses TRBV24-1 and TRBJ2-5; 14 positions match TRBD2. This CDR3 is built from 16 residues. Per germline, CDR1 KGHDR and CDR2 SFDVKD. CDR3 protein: CATSAWGTSGGETRYF. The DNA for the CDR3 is TGTGCCACCAGTGCCTGGGGGACTAGCGGGGGTGAGACCCGGTACTTC.

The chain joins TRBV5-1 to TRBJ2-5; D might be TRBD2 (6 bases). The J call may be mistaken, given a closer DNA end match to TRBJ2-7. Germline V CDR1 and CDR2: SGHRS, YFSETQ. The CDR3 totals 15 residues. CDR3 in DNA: TGCGCCAGCAGCTTGGTTGGCGGGAAGGACTACGAGCAGTACTTC. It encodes CASSLVGGKDYEQYF.

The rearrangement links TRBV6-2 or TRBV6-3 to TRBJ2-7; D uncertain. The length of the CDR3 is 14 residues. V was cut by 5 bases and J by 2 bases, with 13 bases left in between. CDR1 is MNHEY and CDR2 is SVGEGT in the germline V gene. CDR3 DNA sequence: TGTGCCAGCAGTCTTCGGACCGCGACCTACGAGCAGTACTTC. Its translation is CASSLRTATYEQYF.

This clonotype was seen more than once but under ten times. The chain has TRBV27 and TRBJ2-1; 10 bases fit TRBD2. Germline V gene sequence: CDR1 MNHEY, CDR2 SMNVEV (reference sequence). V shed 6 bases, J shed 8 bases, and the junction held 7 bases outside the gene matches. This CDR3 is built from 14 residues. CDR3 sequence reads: CASSGVAGGHEQFF. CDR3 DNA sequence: TGTGCCAGCAGCGGAGTAGCGGGAGGACATGAGCAGTTCTTC.